A single count supports the clone carrying this TCR beta chain. Germline-derived CDR1 and CDR2 are MGHRA and YSYEKL. V gave up 10 bases and J gave up 0 bases; unmatched junction bases: 12. The CDR3 extends over 17 amino acids. The sample comes from a study of control samples from healthy donors and cancer patients. Using immunoSEQ multiplex PCR, the repertoire was profiled, and TCRdb retains in-frame clones only, with some absent. There are 35,000 to 50,000 clones in the sample; 90% to 95% occur only once, and roughly a quarter lies in the top ten. Sequencing was performed on blood. The chain combines TRBV4-1 with TRBJ1-3, with 10 bases that match TRBD1. The TCR was taken from a man aged 55-75 years in good health. The chain's CDR3 is CATSDRGFLSSGNTIYF. CDR3 nucleotides: TGCGCCACATCGGACAGGGGGTTCCTGAGCTCTGGAAACACCATATATTTT.